This record looks at one TCR beta chain sequence and its context. The sample comes from a study of response to subunit inactivated influenza vaccine. TCRdb re-called the RT-PCR reads through MiXCR, storing one row per CDR3 protein. The sample consists of about 830,000 distinct CDR3 sequences, roughly 18% of them appearing once. Per germline, CDR1 SQVTM and CDR2 ANQGSEA. This CDR3 has 13 amino acids. The V end was cut by 7 bases, the J end by 0 bases, with 13 bases between. This sequence originates from a man aged 45-65 years who received an inactivated influenza vaccine. The sample consisted of PBMCs from blood, taken less than 6 days after vaccination. The chain links TRBV29-1 to TRBJ2-7; TRBD2 is a possible D gene (6 bases). The CDR3 bases are TGCAGCGGCCAAAGCGGGTCCTCCTACGAGCAGTACTTC. Translating it yields CSGQSGSSYEQYF.